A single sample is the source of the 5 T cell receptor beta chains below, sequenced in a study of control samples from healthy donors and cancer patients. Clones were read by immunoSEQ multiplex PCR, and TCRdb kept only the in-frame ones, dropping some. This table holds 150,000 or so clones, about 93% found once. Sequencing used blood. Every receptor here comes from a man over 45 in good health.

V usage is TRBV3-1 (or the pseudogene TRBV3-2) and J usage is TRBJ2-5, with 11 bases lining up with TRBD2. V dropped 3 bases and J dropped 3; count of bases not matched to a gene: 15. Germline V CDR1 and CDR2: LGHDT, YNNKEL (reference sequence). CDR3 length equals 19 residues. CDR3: CASSQFSGRAGRGKETQYF. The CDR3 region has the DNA TGTGCCAGCAGCCAGTTTAGCGGGAGGGCCGGTAGGGGAAAAGAGACCCAGTACTTC.

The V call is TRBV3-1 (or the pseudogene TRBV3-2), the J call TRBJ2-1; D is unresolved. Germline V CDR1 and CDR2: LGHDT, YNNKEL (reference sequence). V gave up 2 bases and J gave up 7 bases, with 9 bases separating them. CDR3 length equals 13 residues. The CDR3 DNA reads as TGTGCCAGCAGCCAAAGTGGGATTAATGAGCAGTTCTTC. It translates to CASSQSGINEQFF.

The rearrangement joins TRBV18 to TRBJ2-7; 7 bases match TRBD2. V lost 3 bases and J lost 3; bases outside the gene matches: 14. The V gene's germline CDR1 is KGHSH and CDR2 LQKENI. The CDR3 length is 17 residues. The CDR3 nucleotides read TGTGCCAGCTCACCCCCCGAGGGAGGGTTGTCTAGCTACGAGCAGTACTTC. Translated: CASSPPEGGLSSYEQYF.

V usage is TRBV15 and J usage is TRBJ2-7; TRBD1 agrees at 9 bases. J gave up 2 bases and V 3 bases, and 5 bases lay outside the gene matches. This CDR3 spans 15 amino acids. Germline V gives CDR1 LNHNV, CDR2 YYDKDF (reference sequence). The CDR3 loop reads CATSRGRTGAYEQYF. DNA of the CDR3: TGTGCCACCAGCAGGGGACGGACAGGGGCCTACGAGCAGTACTTC.

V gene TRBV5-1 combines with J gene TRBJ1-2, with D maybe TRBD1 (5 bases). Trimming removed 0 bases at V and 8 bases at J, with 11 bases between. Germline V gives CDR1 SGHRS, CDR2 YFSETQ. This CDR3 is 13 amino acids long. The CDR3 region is CASSLAGPEGYTF. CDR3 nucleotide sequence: TGCGCCAGCAGCTTGGCAGGGCCGGAAGGCTACACCTTC.